The 31 T cell receptor beta chains in this list originate from one sample, sequenced in a study of shared T cell receptors in the human thymus. Sequenced by immunoSEQ multiplex PCR; TCRdb stores in-frame clones only, minus some. The table includes some 660,000 clones, around 87% detected once. These same records also appear under a second study, on human thymus T cells.

The sample comprised thymocytes. The receptors stem from a boy under two years old with a congenital heart defect.

The chain is built from TRBV2 and TRBJ2-3; 7 nucleotides match TRBD1. CDR1 is SNHLY, CDR2 FYNNEI, per germline. CDR3 length equals 13 residues. V lost 6 bases and J lost 2; bases outside the gene matches: 2. The CDR3 reads CASRQGYTDTQYF. CDR3 nucleotide sequence: TGTGCCAGCAGACAGGGGTACACAGATACGCAGTATTTT.

This chain uses TRBV27 with TRBJ2-1; 9 nucleotides match TRBD1. The germline CDR1 and CDR2 sequences are MNHEY and SMNVEV (reference sequence). V lost 7 bases, J lost 7 bases, and 2 bases stayed unmatched. This CDR3 is built from 12 residues. The CDR3 sequence: CASTDRGNEQFF. CDR3 nucleotides: TGTGCCAGCACCGACAGGGGGAATGAGCAGTTCTTC.

The rearrangement links TRBV28 to TRBJ2-1, with 8 bases identical to TRBD1. J was trimmed by 8 bases and V by 3 bases; bases with no gene match: 3. This CDR3 has 13 amino acids. CDR1 and CDR2 (germline): MDHEN, SYDVKM. The CDR3 coding sequence is TGTGCCAGCAGTTTGGGACAGGAGGATGAGCAGTTCTTC. It encodes CASSLGQEDEQFF.

Note on this clone: Other DNA sequences in this sample translate to the same CDR3. The chain has TRBV7-2 and TRBJ2-5, with D maybe TRBD2 (6 bases). V lost 3 bases to trimming and J lost 5 bases, with 7 bases between them. CDR1 SGHTA and CDR2 FQGNSA come from the germline V gene. This CDR3 is 12 amino acids long. The DNA for the CDR3 is TGTGCCAGCAGCTTGAGCGGGGAGACCCAGTACTTC. Residues: CASSLSGETQYF.

The CDR3 sequence: CASTTGEGTTYNEQFF. The CDR3, as DNA: TGTGCCAGCACCACCGGGGAGGGGACTACCTACAATGAGCAGTTCTTC. This chain connects TRBV2 to TRBJ2-1; TRBD2 aligns across 7 bases. The CDR3 runs 16 residues. Germline V gives CDR1 SNHLY, CDR2 FYNNEI. Trimming removed 7 bases from V and 2 bases from J; junction bases left unmatched: 11. The whole variable domain, remainder taken from reference TRBV2 and TRBJ2-1, is EPEVTQTPSHQVTQMGQEVILRCVPISNHLYFYWYRQILGQKVEFLVSFYNNEISEKSEIFDDQFSVERPDGSNFTLKIRSTKLEDSAMYFCASTTGEGTTYNEQFFGPGTRLTVL.

The chain couples TRBV29-1 to TRBJ1-2, with 7 bases lining up with TRBD1. The CDR3 has 15 amino acids. In germline, CDR1 is SQVTM, CDR2 ANQGSEA. V was pared by 6 bases and J by 2 bases, with 12 bases of the junction left unmatched. CDR3 nucleotide sequence: TGCAGCGTGAAAAAGCCAGGGGGACGAAACTATGGCTACACCTTC. Protein product: CSVKKPGGRNYGYTF.

The chain carries TRBV6-1 and TRBJ2-7; D call uncertain. The V gene lost 1 base and the J gene lost 5 bases, with 6 bases spanning the gap. Germline values: CDR1 MNHNS, CDR2 SASEGT. The CDR3 has 12 amino acids. The CDR3 DNA follows: TGTGCCAGCAGTGAAGTCGGTGACGAGCAGTACTTC. It specifies CASSEVGDEQYF.

The gene calls are TRBV5-6 and TRBJ2-7, with 10 bases that match TRBD1. V was pared by 4 bases and J by 3 bases, with 7 bases of the junction left unmatched. The CDR3 is 15 residues long. Germline values: CDR1 SGHDT, CDR2 YYEEEE. CDR3 coding DNA: TGTGCCAGCAGCGCACCGACAGGGGGCGACTACGAGCAGTACTTC. As protein: CASSAPTGGDYEQYF.

The J gene is TRBJ1-2, the V gene TRBV6-6; D is undetermined. Per germline, CDR1 MNHNY and CDR2 SVGAGI (reference sequence). The CDR3 is 13 residues long. V shed 6 bases and J shed 3 bases, with 11 bases lying between them. This chain's CDR3 is CASRSSTDYGYTF. The CDR3, as DNA: TGTGCCAGCAGGTCGTCAACAGACTATGGCTACACCTTC.

The chain employs TRBV4-1 and TRBJ2-5; D is perhaps TRBD1 (7 bases). With 3 bases removed from V and 1 base from J, the gap between germline ends came to 12 bases. Germline V gene sequence: CDR1 MGHRA, CDR2 YSYEKL. This CDR3 is 15 amino acids long. CDR3 in DNA: TGCGCCAGCAGCCAGCGGGACAGCGGCCAAGAGACCCAGTACTTC. Translation: CASSQRDSGQETQYF.

The gene calls are TRBV6-5 and TRBJ2-7; 8 bases are a match to TRBD1. V dropped 8 bases and J dropped 2; count of bases not matched to a gene: 5. Germline CDR1 reads MNHEY; CDR2 reads SVGAGI. The CDR3 covers 13 residues. The CDR3: CASFRDRPYEQYF. The CDR3 bases are TGTGCCAGCTTCAGGGACAGGCCCTACGAGCAGTACTTC.

The chain couples TRBV4-1 to TRBJ2-7; 13 bases map to TRBD2. V shed 1 base and J 0 bases; nucleotides not matched to a gene: 9. The CDR3 loop spans 19 amino acids. The germline V gene encodes CDR1 MGHRA and CDR2 YSYEKL. DNA for the CDR3: TGCGCCAGCAGCCAAGTAGGGACTAGCGGGAAAGTGAACTCCTACGAGCAGTACTTC. Protein sequence: CASSQVGTSGKVNSYEQYF.

This clone was seen a single time. The chain recombines TRBV4-3 with TRBJ2-7; maybe TRBD2 (6 bases). The CDR3 extends over 15 amino acids. Trimming left V 3 bases short and J 3 bases short, with 15 bases between. The V gene's germline CDR1 is LGHNA and CDR2 YSLEER. This CDR3 is CASSQKLAYYYEQYF. CDR3 nucleotide sequence: TGCGCCAGCAGCCAGAAACTAGCTTACTACTACGAGCAGTACTTC.

With respect to this clone: Mismatch with germline at one junction end may stem from a read error. Other DNA sequences in this sample translate to the same CDR3. The gene calls are TRBV7-9 and TRBJ1-6; possibly TRBD1 for D (5 bases). Germline values: CDR1 SEHNR, CDR2 FQNEAQ (reference sequence). The CDR3 sequence is 15 residues long. The chain's CDR3 is CASSQIQGGNSPLHF. The CDR3 DNA is TGTGCCAGCAGCCAAATCCAGGGAGGCAATTCCCCCCTCCACTTT. The full variable domain, completed using reference TRBV7-9 and TRBJ1-6, is DTGVSQNPRHKITKRGQNVTFRCDPISEHNRLYWYRQTLGQGPEFLTYFQNEAQLEKSRLLSDRFSAERPKGSFSTLEIQRTEQGDSAMYLCASSQIQGGNSPLHFGNGTRLTVT.

This rearrangement joins TRBV28 to TRBJ1-1; D is possibly TRBD1 (6 bases). Trimming left V 6 bases short and J 1 base short, with 9 bases between. The germline CDR1 and CDR2 sequences are MDHEN and SYDVKM. This CDR3 is built from 13 residues. The CDR3 is CASSTTGNTEAFF. The CDR3 coding sequence is TGTGCCAGCAGCACGACAGGGAACACTGAAGCTTTCTTT.

The gene calls are TRBV28 and TRBJ2-7, with TRBD2 matching over 13 bases. Germline V gene sequence: CDR1 MDHEN, CDR2 SYDVKM. The CDR3 covers 16 residues. Germline trimming cut 4 bases from V and 4 bases from J; bases unmatched to any gene: 7. CDR3: CASSSTGLAGIYEQYF. The CDR3 DNA reads TGTGCCAGCAGTTCCACGGGACTAGCGGGAATTTACGAGCAGTACTTC.

A note on this clone: The sample holds other DNA sequences that translate to the same CDR3. This sequence joins TRBV27 and TRBJ2-7; 11 positions agree with TRBD2. Trimming took 8 bases from V and 2 from J; bases not matched to a gene: 5. The CDR3 extends over 14 amino acids. From germline, CDR1 is MNHEY and CDR2 SMNVEV (reference sequence). CDR3 in amino acids: CASRLAGGAYEQYF. In DNA, the CDR3 is TGTGCCAGCCGCCTAGCGGGGGGCGCCTACGAGCAGTACTTC.

This clone was detected once. This sequence joins TRBV18 and TRBJ1-1; TRBD1 agrees at 8 bases. CDR1 and CDR2 (germline): KGHSH, LQKENI. After removal of 3 bases from V and 1 base from J, the junction contained 1 base not matched to a gene. There are 14 residues in the CDR3. CDR3 coding DNA: TGTGCCAGCTCACCTGGGACAGGGAACACTGAAGCTTTCTTT. Translated: CASSPGTGNTEAFF.

The J gene is TRBJ2-7, the V gene TRBV29-1; the D is unclear. Germline loops: CDR1 SQVTM, CDR2 ANQGSEA. This CDR3 has 13 residues. Trimming stripped 6 bases from V and 0 bases from J, with 12 bases between. CDR3 bases: TGCAGCGTACAGTCGCTATACTCCTACGAGCAGTACTTC. Translation: CSVQSLYSYEQYF.

The genes are TRBV12-5 and TRBJ2-1; a possible D gene is TRBD2 (6 bases). Germline values: CDR1 LGHNT, CDR2 FRNRAP. Trimming removed 6 bases from V and 0 bases from J, with 15 bases in between. This CDR3 spans 16 amino acids. The CDR3 DNA reads as TGTGCTAGTGGACCCAATGACGGGAGCTCCTACAATGAGCAGTTCTTC. Its protein product is CASGPNDGSSYNEQFF.

This rearrangement joins TRBV18 to TRBJ1-5, with a possible D match to TRBD1 (6 bases). The CDR3 runs 16 residues. Germline V gene sequence: CDR1 KGHSH, CDR2 LQKENI. Trimming took off 4 bases at V and 2 bases at J, with 15 bases between the two ends. This CDR3 reads CASSHRERGGNQPQHF. CDR3 sequence (DNA): TGTGCCAGCTCACACAGGGAGAGGGGCGGCAATCAGCCCCAGCATTTT.

The chain links TRBV5-6 to TRBJ2-7, with 7 nucleotides matching TRBD2. The CDR3 length is 18 residues. Trimming cost V 0 bases and J 0 bases; bases outside gene matches: 12. In germline, CDR1 is SGHDT, CDR2 YYEEEE. This chain's CDR3 is CASSLGGGVGGYSYEQYF. In DNA, the CDR3 is TGTGCCAGCAGCTTGGGCGGGGGAGTTGGCGGGTACTCCTACGAGCAGTACTTC.

The chain is built from TRBV14 and TRBJ1-6; no firm D call. The CDR3 spans 19 residues. CDR1 is SGHDN, CDR2 FVKESK, per germline. V lost 0 bases, J lost 10 bases, and 25 bases lay in between. The CDR3 is CASSQDPWRISSVDSPLHF. The CDR3 bases are TGTGCCAGCAGCCAAGATCCCTGGAGAATTAGTAGTGTAGACTCACCCCTCCACTTT.

V and J are TRBV27 and TRBJ1-1; tentatively, D is TRBD1 (5 bases). Deletions cut 2 bases from V and 4 bases from J, with 8 bases between. CDR1 and CDR2 from the germline V gene are MNHEY and SMNVEV (reference sequence). This CDR3 region has 13 residues. The CDR3 coding sequence is TGTGCCAGCAGTTTAGGACACATCACTGAAGCTTTCTTT. Translating it yields CASSLGHITEAFF.

The rearrangement uses TRBV30 and TRBJ2-1; the match to TRBD1 covers 7 bases. The CDR3 contains 13 residues. Germline V lookup: CDR1 GTSNPN, CDR2 SVGIG (reference sequence). The ends lost 1 base at V and 4 bases at J; junction bases unmatched: 1. For the CDR3, the DNA is TGTGCCTGGAGTGGACAGGGATACAATGAGCAGTTCTTC. It codes for CAWSGQGYNEQFF.

The chain employs TRBV4-1 and TRBJ1-2; 9 positions agree with TRBD1. Germline V gene lookup returns CDR1 MGHRA and CDR2 YSYEKL. The CDR3 consists of 17 residues. V shed 0 bases and J 5 bases; nucleotides not matched to a gene: 10. CDR3 amino acids: CASSQDPARDREYGYTF. For the CDR3, the DNA is TGCGCCAGCAGCCAAGATCCCGCTAGGGACAGGGAATATGGCTACACCTTC.

The gene calls are TRBV10-3 and TRBJ2-7; D uncertain. Germline V gene lookup returns CDR1 ENHRY and CDR2 SYGVKD. Between the trimmed V and J ends, which lost 6 bases and 3 bases, there was a span of 18 bases. This CDR3 contains 15 residues. DNA of the CDR3: TGTGCCATCAGCAGAGACGTTAGCCCTTTCTACGAGCAGTACTTC. It translates to CAISRDVSPFYEQYF.

The rearrangement joins TRBV29-1 to TRBJ1-1; no clear D. CDR1 and CDR2 from the germline V gene are SQVTM and ANQGSEA. V lost 4 bases to trimming and J lost 1 base, with 7 bases between them. There are 12 residues in the CDR3. The CDR3: CSVADKNTEAFF. The DNA of the CDR3 is TGCAGCGTTGCCGACAAGAACACTGAAGCTTTCTTT.

The V gene is TRBV7-2, the J gene TRBJ2-2; D is undetermined. This CDR3 has 15 amino acids. CDR1 and CDR2 from the germline V gene are SGHTA and FQGNSA. The V end was cut by 5 bases, the J end by 2 bases, with 12 bases between. The CDR3 region is CASSHTVPNTGELFF. The DNA for the CDR3 is TGTGCCAGCAGCCACACAGTTCCCAACACCGGGGAGCTGTTTTTT.

The V and J genes are TRBV14 and TRBJ2-1; the match to TRBD2 covers 9 bases. Trimming cost V 1 base and J 4 bases; bases outside gene matches: 8. Germline lookup yields CDR1 SGHDN and CDR2 FVKESK. The CDR3 has 17 amino acids. As DNA, the CDR3 is TGTGCCAGCAGCCAAGGGGCTAGCGGGATGGGGTACAATGAGCAGTTCTTC. It codes for CASSQGASGMGYNEQFF.

The rearrangement links TRBV27 to TRBJ2-1; possible D gene TRBD1, 6 bases. Germline CDR1 is MNHEY and CDR2 is SMNVEV (reference sequence). Trimming took 0 bases from V and 3 from J, leaving 6 bases between them. The CDR3 runs to 14 residues. The DNA of the CDR3 is TGTGCCAGCAGTTTATCGGGACACTACAATGAGCAGTTCTTC. Translating it yields CASSLSGHYNEQFF.